What follows are 21 T cell receptor beta chains derived from one specimen sequenced in a study of T cell responses to AZD1222 COVID-19 vaccine (dated by TCRdb to the early 2020s). The time point label of this sample denotes: baseline before first vaccination. Libraries were constructed by the immunoSEQ multiplex PCR assay. TCRdb took this table from immuneACCESS and kept in-frame rearrangements with V and J called. Such tables lack part of the clones; where checked against another copy, unresolved V genes explain under half of the gap, and the rest is unexplained. This sample has 85,000 to 100,000 clones in its table, and less than 90% of those were observed once. The ten largest clones represent roughly 3.5% of the sample. The starting material was peripheral blood, obtained on day 0 of AZD1222 vaccination. These receptors all stem from an adult in good health.

This chain links TRBV10-3 with TRBJ1-1; tentative D call: TRBD1 (6 bases). Trimming left V 10 bases short and J 3 bases short, with 30 bases between. This CDR3 contains 18 residues. The germline gives CDR1 ENHRY, CDR2 SYGVKD. The CDR3 sequence is CATVPQLWGAKGYTEAFF. The CDR3 region has the DNA TGTGCCACCGTACCTCAACTTTGGGGGGCGAAAGGGTACACTGAAGCTTTCTTT.

V usage is TRBV5-6 and J usage is TRBJ1-1; D is possibly TRBD1 (5 bases). The CDR3 is made up of 13 amino acids. V was shortened by 0 bases and J by 7 bases, with 10 bases between the two germline ends. Per germline, CDR1 SGHDT and CDR2 YYEEEE. In DNA form, the CDR3 reads TGTGCCAGCAGCTTGGAAGGGGACCTTGAAGCTTTCTTT. Its protein is CASSLEGDLEAFF.

The table lists this clone with a count of one. The rearrangement links TRBV30 to TRBJ1-1; D gene ambiguous. V was cut by 2 bases and J by 6 bases, with 7 bases left in between. The CDR3 is 11 amino acids. From germline, CDR1 is GTSNPN and CDR2 SVGIG (reference sequence). In DNA form, the CDR3 reads TGTGCCTGGAGTACTCCAGCTGAAGCTTTCTTT. Translating gives CAWSTPAEAFF.

The gene calls are TRBV28 and TRBJ2-7; D is unresolved. V was pared by 2 bases and J by 1 base, with 9 bases between. Germline CDR1 is MDHEN and CDR2 is SYDVKM. CDR3 length equals 14 residues. The CDR3 bases are TGTGCCAGCAGTTTAGGCCATAAGTCCTACGAGCAGTACTTC. This gives the protein CASSLGHKSYEQYF.

The chain carries TRBV5-1 and TRBJ2-2; tentative D call: TRBD2 (6 bases). Germline V gives CDR1 SGHRS, CDR2 YFSETQ. V dropped 5 bases and J dropped 0 bases, with 14 bases sitting between them. This CDR3 has 16 residues. This CDR3 is CASRVGSGANTGELFF. In nucleotides, the CDR3 is TGCGCCAGCAGGGTCGGTAGCGGTGCGAACACCGGGGAGCTGTTTTTT.

This sequence joins TRBV19 and TRBJ2-5; possibly TRBD1 for D (6 bases). CDR3 length: 16 amino acids. Trimming cost V 3 bases and J 5 bases, with 19 bases left between them. CDR1 and CDR2 (germline): LNHDA, SQIVND (reference sequence). CDR3 in amino acids: CASSIITGRGGETQYF. The CDR3 coding sequence is TGTGCCAGTAGTATTATTACTGGCAGGGGTGGCGAGACCCAGTACTTC.

The chain carries TRBV10-2 and TRBJ2-3, with D perhaps matching TRBD1 or TRBD2 (6 bases each). The CDR3 has 15 amino acids. The germline V and J ends were trimmed by 4 bases and 4 bases, with 15 bases remaining between them. CDR1 WSHSY and CDR2 SAAADI come from the germline V gene. CDR3 sequence (DNA): TGCGCCAGCAGTGGGAGGGGGGCCATGTCAGATACGCAGTATTTT. Protein product: CASSGRGAMSDTQYF.

The chain combines TRBV4-2 with TRBJ2-7, with D perhaps matching TRBD1 or TRBD2 (5 bases each). There are 15 residues in the CDR3. Germline CDR1 and CDR2: LGHNA and YNFKEQ. V was cut by 6 bases and J by 2 bases, with 17 bases left in between. The CDR3 loop is CASSETGDGPYEQYF. The DNA of the CDR3 is TGTGCCAGCAGTGAAACCGGGGACGGACCCTACGAGCAGTACTTC.

The chain joins TRBV7-2 to TRBJ1-5; D may be TRBD1 (5 bases). The CDR3 sequence is 14 residues long. Germline CDR1 SGHTA, CDR2 FQGNSA. The ends were cut back, 3 bases at V and 6 bases at J, with 12 bases in the middle. The CDR3 loop reads CASSFQGFVQPQHF. CDR3 DNA: TGTGCCAGCAGCTTTCAGGGTTTCGTTCAGCCCCAGCATTTT.

J is TRBJ1-2 and V is TRBV7-8; tentatively, D is TRBD1 (6 bases). Germline CDR1 and CDR2: SGHVS and FQNEAQ. Trimming took 1 base from V and 4 from J, leaving 10 bases between them. The CDR3 is made up of 14 amino acids. In DNA, the CDR3 is TGTGCCAGCAGCTTAGGAGGACAGATCTATGGCTACACCTTC. Translation gives CASSLGGQIYGYTF.

The chain employs TRBV12-3 or TRBV12-4 and TRBJ2-3; D tentatively reads TRBD1 or TRBD2 (5 bases each). The CDR3 is made up of 12 amino acids. The V gene lost 6 bases and the J gene lost 2 bases, with 6 bases spanning the gap. The CDR3 DNA sequence: TGTGCCAGCAGGGGGGTCACAGATACGCAGTATTTT. Translation: CASRGVTDTQYF.

The chain carries TRBV5-4 and TRBJ1-6; D possibly corresponds to TRBD1 (5 bases). The CDR3 runs to 15 residues. CDR1 and CDR2 from the germline V gene are SGHNT and YYREEE (reference sequence). V dropped 0 bases and J dropped 1 base, with 5 bases sitting between them. CDR3 sequence: CASSLGGSYNSPLHF. The CDR3, as DNA: TGTGCCAGCAGCTTGGGGGGGTCCTATAATTCACCCCTCCACTTT.

This chain uses TRBV28 with TRBJ1-2; 7 bases fit TRBD1. The junction had 11 bases not matched to a gene; V was cut back by 11 bases and J by 2 bases. In germline, CDR1 is MDHEN, CDR2 SYDVKM. The CDR3 sequence is 14 residues long. The DNA of the CDR3 is TGTGCCGCCCAGGGGGGGATCGCAAACTATGGCTACACCTTC. Its translation: CAAQGGIANYGYTF.

The rearrangement links TRBV7-9 to TRBJ1-2; no reliable D call. The CDR3 sequence is 14 residues long. The ends were cut back, 3 bases at V and 2 bases at J, with 10 bases in the middle. The germline V gene encodes CDR1 SEHNR and CDR2 FQNEAQ (reference sequence). This CDR3 reads CASSFTATNYGYTF. DNA of the CDR3: TGTGCCAGCAGCTTTACGGCCACAAACTATGGCTACACCTTC.

This chain joins TRBV15 and TRBJ1-1, with TRBD1 matching over 7 bases. The germline V gene encodes CDR1 LNHNV and CDR2 YYDKDF (reference sequence). V shed 5 bases, J shed 10 bases, and the junction held 13 bases outside the gene matches. This CDR3 has 14 residues. Here the CDR3 reads CATSPREQGRAAFF. Written as DNA, the CDR3 is TGTGCCACCAGCCCCCGGGAACAGGGGAGGGCAGCTTTCTTT. Complete variable domain (other parts from reference TRBV15 and TRBJ1-1): DAMVIQNPRYQVTQFGKPVTLSCSQTLNHNVMYWYQQKSSQAPKLLFHYYDKDFNNEADTPDNFQSRRPNTSFCFLDIRSPGLGDTAMYLCATSPREQGRAAFFGQGTRLTVV.

The table lists this clone with a few counts. The same CDR3 arises from other DNA sequences in this sample as well. This rearrangement joins TRBV2 to TRBJ2-7, with TRBD2 matching 12 bases. The CDR3 is made up of 14 amino acids. From germline, CDR1 is SNHLY and CDR2 FYNNEI. V shed 6 bases and J 4 bases; nucleotides not matched to a gene: 4. This chain's CDR3 is CASRQTSGGYEQYF. DNA of the CDR3: TGTGCCAGCAGACAGACTAGCGGGGGTTACGAGCAGTACTTC.

The V gene is TRBV20-1, the J gene TRBJ1-1, with no clear D. V lost 0 bases to trimming and J lost 10 bases, with 9 bases between them. The germline gives CDR1 DFQATT, CDR2 SNEGSKA (reference sequence). The CDR3 is 11 amino acids. DNA for the CDR3: TGCAGTGCTAGAGAGGCCTCGATAGCTTTCTTT. It codes for CSAREASIAFF.

The chain has TRBV18 and TRBJ1-2; D ambiguous. Looked up from germline, CDR1 is KGHSH and CDR2 is LQKENI. Trimming left V 3 bases short and J 0 bases short, with 11 bases between. CDR3 length: 15 amino acids. In DNA form, the CDR3 reads TGTGCCAGCTCACCGAAGGGCATCGCTAACTATGGCTACACCTTC. Translation: CASSPKGIANYGYTF.

The rearrangement joins TRBV7-2 to TRBJ2-1; TRBD1 is a possible D gene (6 bases). Trimming shortened V by 5 bases and J by 9 bases, and 20 bases separated the two germline ends. Per germline, CDR1 SGHTA and CDR2 FQGNSA. The CDR3 contains 15 residues. The chain's CDR3 is CASSQRQDAAVEQFF. The CDR3 DNA reads as TGTGCCAGCAGCCAGAGACAGGACGCTGCAGTTGAGCAGTTCTTC.

The rearrangement joins TRBV5-5 to TRBJ2-3, with 10 bases matching TRBD1. From germline, CDR1 is SGHKS and CDR2 YYEKEE (reference sequence). The CDR3 contains 15 residues. V shed 1 base and J 5 bases; nucleotides not matched to a gene: 4. This CDR3 reads CASSLRDRGGDTQYF. The CDR3 DNA reads as TGTGCCAGCAGCTTGAGGGACAGGGGAGGAGATACGCAGTATTTT.

The chain joins TRBV6-5 to TRBJ1-4, with 10 bases lining up with TRBD1. Germline CDR1 is MNHEY and CDR2 is SVGAGI. J gave up 6 bases and V 5 bases, and 3 bases lay outside the gene matches. The CDR3 extends over 14 amino acids. Written as DNA, the CDR3 is TGTGCCAGCAGTAGGACAGGGGGTCATGAAAAACTGTTTTTT. This encodes CASSRTGGHEKLFF.